This TCR beta chain was identified in a study of T-cell reconstitution after alpha-beta-depleted transplantation in children. The library targeted TCRbeta and was prepared with unique molecular identifiers. TCRdb used MiXCR to reprocess the PCR reads, holding one entry per CDR3 protein. The table lists more than 75,000 distinct CDR3 sequences, more than 20% of them singletons. This CDR3 has 15 residues. Trimming pared 6 bases from V and 6 bases from J, leaving 17 bases between. The TCR was taken from a boy aged 2 to 10 with acute lymphoblastic leukemia, due to receive a stem cell transplant. This sequence joins TRBV12-3 or TRBV12-4 and TRBJ2-2, with D tentatively TRBD1 or TRBD2 (6 bases each). The sequenced sample was PBMCs, obtained before TCRalphabeta/CD19-depleted stem cell transplant. This CDR3 is CASSPYGGGPGELFF. As DNA, the CDR3 is TGTGCCAGCAGCCCCTACGGAGGGGGTCCCGGGGAGCTGTTTTTT.